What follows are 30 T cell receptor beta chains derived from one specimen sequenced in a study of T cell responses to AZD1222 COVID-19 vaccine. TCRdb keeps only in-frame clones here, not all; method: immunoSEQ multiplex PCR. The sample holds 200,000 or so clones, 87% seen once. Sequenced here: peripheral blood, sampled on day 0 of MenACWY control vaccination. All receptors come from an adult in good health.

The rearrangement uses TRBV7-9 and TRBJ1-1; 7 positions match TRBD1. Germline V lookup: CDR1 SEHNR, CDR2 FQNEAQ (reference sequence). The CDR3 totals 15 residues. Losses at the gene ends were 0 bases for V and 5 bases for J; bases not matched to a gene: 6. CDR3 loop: CASSLATGPGTEAFF. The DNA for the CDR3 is TGTGCCAGCAGCTTAGCGACAGGGCCGGGTACTGAAGCTTTCTTT. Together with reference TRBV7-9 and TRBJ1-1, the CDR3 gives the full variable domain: DTGVSQNPRHKITKRGQNVTFRCDPISEHNRLYWYRQTLGQGPEFLTYFQNEAQLEKSRLLSDRFSAERPKGSFSTLEIQRTEQGDSAMYLCASSLATGPGTEAFFGQGTRLTVV.

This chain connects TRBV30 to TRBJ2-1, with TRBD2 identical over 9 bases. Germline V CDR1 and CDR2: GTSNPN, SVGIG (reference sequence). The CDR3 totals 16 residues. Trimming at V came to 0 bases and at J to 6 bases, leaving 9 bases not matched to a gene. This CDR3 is CAWSVLLAGAGNEQFF. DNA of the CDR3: TGTGCCTGGAGTGTTCTTTTAGCGGGGGCGGGCAATGAGCAGTTCTTC. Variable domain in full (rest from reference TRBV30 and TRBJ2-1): SQTIHQWPATLVQPVGSPLSLECTVEGTSNPNLYWYRQAAGRGLQLLFYSVGIGQISSEVPQNLSASRPQDRQFILSSKKLLLSDSGFYLCAWSVLLAGAGNEQFFGPGTRLTVL.

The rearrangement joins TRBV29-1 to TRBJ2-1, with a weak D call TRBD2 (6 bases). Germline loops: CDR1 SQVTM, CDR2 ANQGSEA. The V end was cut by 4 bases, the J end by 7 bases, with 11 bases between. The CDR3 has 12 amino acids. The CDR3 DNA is TGCAGCGTTGGGGCTAGCGTTAATGAGCAGTTCTTC. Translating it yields CSVGASVNEQFF.

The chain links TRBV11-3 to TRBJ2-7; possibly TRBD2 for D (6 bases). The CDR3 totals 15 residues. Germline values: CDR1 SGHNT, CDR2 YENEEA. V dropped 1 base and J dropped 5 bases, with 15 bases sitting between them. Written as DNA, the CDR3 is TGTGCCAGCAGCTTAGCGGGCGGGATGCTCAACGAGCAGTACTTC. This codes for CASSLAGGMLNEQYF.

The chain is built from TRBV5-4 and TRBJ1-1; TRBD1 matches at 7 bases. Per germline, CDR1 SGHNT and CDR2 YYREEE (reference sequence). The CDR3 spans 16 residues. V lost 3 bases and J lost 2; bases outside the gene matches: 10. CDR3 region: CASSSPRQGGNTEAFF. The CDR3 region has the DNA TGTGCCAGCAGCTCCCCACGACAGGGCGGTAACACTGAAGCTTTCTTT.

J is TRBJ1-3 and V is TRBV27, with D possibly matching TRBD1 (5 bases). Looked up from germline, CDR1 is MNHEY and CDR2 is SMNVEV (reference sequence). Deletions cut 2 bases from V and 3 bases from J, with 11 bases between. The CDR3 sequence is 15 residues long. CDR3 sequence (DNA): TGTGCCAGCAGTTTAGCTTGGGGGTTTGGAAACACCATATATTTT. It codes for CASSLAWGFGNTIYF.

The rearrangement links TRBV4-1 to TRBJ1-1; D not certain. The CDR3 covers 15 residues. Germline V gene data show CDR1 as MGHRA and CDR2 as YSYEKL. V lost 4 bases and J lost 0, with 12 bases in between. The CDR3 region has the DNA TGCGCCAGCAGCCCCCAAGGCGGAATGAACACTGAAGCTTTCTTT. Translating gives CASSPQGGMNTEAFF.

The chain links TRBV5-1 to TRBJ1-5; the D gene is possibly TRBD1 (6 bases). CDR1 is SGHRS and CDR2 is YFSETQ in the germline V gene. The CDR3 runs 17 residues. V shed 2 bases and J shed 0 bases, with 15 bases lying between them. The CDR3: CASSFRQGPYSNQPQHF. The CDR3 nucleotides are TGCGCCAGCAGCTTCCGGCAGGGGCCTTATAGCAATCAGCCCCAGCATTTT.

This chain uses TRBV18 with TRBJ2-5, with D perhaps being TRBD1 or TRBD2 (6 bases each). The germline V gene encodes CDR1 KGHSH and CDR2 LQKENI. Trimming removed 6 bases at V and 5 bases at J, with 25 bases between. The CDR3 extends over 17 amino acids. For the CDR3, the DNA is TGTGCCAGCTCCCTCCGGTGGAGGGGGGTGGATATTGAGACCCAGTACTTC. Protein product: CASSLRWRGVDIETQYF.

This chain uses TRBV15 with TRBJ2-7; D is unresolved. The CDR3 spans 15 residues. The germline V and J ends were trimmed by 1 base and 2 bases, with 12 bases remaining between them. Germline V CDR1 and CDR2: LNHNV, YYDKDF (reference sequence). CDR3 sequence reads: CATSRGPAGTYEQYF. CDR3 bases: TGTGCCACCAGCAGAGGCCCGGCCGGAACCTACGAGCAGTACTTC.

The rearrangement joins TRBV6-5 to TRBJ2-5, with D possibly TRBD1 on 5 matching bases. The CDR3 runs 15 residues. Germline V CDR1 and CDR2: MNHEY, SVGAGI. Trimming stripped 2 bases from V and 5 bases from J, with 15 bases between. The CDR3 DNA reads TGTGCCAGCAGTTACCCCACAGGCCAAGGGGAGACCCAGTACTTC. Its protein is CASSYPTGQGETQYF.

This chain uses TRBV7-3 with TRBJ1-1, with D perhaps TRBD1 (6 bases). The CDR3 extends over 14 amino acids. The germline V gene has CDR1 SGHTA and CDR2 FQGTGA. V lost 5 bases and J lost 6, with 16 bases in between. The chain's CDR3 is CASSLGGPGSEAFF. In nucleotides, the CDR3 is TGTGCCAGCAGCCTCGGGGGCCCCGGCTCTGAAGCTTTCTTT.

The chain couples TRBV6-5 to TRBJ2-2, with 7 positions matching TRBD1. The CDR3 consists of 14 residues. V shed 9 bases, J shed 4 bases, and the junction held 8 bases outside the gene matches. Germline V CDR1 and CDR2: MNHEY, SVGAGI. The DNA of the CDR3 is TGTGCCAGTACCGGGACAGTGCTCACCGGGGAGCTGTTTTTT. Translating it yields CASTGTVLTGELFF.

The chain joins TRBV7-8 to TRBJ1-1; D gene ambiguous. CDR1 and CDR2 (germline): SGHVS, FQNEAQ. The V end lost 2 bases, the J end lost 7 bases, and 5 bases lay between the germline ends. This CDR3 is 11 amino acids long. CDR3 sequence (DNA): TGTGCCAGCAGCTTACTCGGTGAAGCTTTCTTT. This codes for CASSLLGEAFF.

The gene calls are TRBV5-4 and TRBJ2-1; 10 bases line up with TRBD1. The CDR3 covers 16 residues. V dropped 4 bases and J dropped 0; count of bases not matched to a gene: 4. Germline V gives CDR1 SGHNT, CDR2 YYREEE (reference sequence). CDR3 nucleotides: TGTGCCAGCAGCAACCGGGACAGGGGCTCCTACAATGAGCAGTTCTTC. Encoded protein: CASSNRDRGSYNEQFF.

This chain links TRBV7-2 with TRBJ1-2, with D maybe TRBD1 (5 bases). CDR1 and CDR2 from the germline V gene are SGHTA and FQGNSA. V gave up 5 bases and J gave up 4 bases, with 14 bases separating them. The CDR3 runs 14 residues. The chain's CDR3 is CASSPGTRVYGYTF. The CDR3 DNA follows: TGTGCCAGCAGCCCCGGGACCCGGGTCTATGGCTACACCTTC.

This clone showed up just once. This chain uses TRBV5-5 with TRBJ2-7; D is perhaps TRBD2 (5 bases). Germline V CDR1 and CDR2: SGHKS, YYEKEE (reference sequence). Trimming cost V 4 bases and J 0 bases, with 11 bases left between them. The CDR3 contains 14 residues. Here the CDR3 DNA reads TGTGCCAGCAGCGGAGAGCGGAGCTCCTACGAGCAGTACTTC. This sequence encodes CASSGERSSYEQYF.

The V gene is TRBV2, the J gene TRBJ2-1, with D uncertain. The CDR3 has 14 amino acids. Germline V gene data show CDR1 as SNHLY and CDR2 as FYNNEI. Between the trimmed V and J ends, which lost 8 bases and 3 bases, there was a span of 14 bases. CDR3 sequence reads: CASAWEADYNEQFF. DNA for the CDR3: TGTGCCAGCGCGTGGGAAGCCGACTACAATGAGCAGTTCTTC. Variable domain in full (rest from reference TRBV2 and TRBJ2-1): EPEVTQTPSHQVTQMGQEVILRCVPISNHLYFYWYRQILGQKVEFLVSFYNNEISEKSEIFDDQFSVERPDGSNFTLKIRSTKLEDSAMYFCASAWEADYNEQFFGPGTRLTVL.

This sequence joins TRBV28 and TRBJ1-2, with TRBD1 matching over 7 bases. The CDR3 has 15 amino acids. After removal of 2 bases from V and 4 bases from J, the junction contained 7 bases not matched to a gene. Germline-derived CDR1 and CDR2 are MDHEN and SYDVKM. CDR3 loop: CASSLGVSGGYGYTF. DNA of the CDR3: TGTGCCAGCAGTTTAGGGGTGTCAGGGGGCTATGGCTACACCTTC.

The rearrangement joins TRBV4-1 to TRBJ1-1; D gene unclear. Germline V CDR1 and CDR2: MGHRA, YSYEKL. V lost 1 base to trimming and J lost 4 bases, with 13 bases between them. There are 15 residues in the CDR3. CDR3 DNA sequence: TGCGCCAGCAGCCAAGTTCAAGTTTGGGGCACTGAAGCTTTCTTT. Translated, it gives CASSQVQVWGTEAFF.

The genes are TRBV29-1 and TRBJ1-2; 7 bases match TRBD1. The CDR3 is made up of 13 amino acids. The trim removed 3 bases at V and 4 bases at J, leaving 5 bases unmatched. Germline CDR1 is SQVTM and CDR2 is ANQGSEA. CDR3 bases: TGCAGCGTTGATCAAACAGGGGCCTATGGCTACACCTTC. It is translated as CSVDQTGAYGYTF.

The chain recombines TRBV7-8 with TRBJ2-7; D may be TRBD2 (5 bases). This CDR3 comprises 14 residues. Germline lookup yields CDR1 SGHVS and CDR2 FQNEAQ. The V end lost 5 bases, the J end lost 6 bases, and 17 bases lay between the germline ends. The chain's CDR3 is CASSLSGTRVEQYF. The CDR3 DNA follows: TGTGCCAGCAGCCTGAGCGGAACGAGGGTCGAGCAGTACTTC. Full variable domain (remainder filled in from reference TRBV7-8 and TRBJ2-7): GAGVSQSPRYKVAKRGQDVALRCDPISGHVSLFWYQQALGQGPEFLTYFQNEAQLDKSGLPSDRFFAERPEGSVSTLKIQRTQQEDSAVYLCASSLSGTRVEQYFGPGTRLTVT.

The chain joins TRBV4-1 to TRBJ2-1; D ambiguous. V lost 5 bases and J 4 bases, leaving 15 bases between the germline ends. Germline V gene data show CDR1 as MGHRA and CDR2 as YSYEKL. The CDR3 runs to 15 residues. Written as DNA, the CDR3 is TGCGCCAGCAGCTCCCGCCTGAGCTCTTACAATGAGCAGTTCTTC. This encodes CASSSRLSSYNEQFF.

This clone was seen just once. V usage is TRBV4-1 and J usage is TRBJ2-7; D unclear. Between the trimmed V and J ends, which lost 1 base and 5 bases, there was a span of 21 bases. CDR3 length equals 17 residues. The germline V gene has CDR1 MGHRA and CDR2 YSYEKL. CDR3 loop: CASSQVDLGLVVHEQYF. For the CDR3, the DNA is TGCGCCAGCAGCCAAGTGGACCTCGGGTTGGTGGTCCACGAGCAGTACTTC.

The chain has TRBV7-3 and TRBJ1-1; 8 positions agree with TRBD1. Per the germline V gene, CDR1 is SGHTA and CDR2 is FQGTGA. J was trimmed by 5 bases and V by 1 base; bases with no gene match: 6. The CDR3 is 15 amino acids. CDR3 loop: CASSLSAGGVTEAFF. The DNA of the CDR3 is TGTGCCAGCAGCTTAAGTGCAGGGGGCGTGACTGAAGCTTTCTTT. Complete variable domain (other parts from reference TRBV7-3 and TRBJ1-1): GAGVSQTPSNKVTEKGKYVELRCDPISGHTALYWYRQSLGQGPEFLIYFQGTGAADDSGLPNDRFFAVRPEGSVSTLKIQRTERGDSAVYLCASSLSAGGVTEAFFGQGTRLTVV.

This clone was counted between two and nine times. The CDR3 nucleotides read TGCGCCAGCAGTCAATCCAGTCCCTCCCCCTTTTTCTCCTACGAGCAGTACTTC. Amino acids: CASSQSSPSPFFSYEQYF. V is TRBV23-1 and J is TRBJ2-7, with no clear D. TRBV23-1 is marked as an open reading frame, function uncertain. This CDR3 has 18 amino acids. V was trimmed by 0 bases and J by 0 bases, leaving 18 bases between them.

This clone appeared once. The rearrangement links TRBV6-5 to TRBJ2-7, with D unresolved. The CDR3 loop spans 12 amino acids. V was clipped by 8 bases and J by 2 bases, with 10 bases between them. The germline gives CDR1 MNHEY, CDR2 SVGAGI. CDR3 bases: TGTGCCAGCCACGCGTCGCCCTACGAGCAGTACTTC. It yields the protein CASHASPYEQYF.

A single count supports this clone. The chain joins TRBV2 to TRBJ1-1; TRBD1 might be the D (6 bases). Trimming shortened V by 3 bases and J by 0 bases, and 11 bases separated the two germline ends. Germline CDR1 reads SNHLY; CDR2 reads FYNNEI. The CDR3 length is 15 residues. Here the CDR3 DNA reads TGTGCCAGCAGTGAGAGGGGGTCGATGAACACTGAAGCTTTCTTT. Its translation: CASSERGSMNTEAFF.

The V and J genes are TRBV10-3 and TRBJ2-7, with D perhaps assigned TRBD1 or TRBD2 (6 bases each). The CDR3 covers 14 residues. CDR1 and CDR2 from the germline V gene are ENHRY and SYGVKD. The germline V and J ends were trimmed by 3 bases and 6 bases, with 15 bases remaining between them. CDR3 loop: CAISEDGGFSEQYF. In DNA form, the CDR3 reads TGTGCCATCAGTGAAGACGGGGGCTTTTCCGAGCAGTACTTC.

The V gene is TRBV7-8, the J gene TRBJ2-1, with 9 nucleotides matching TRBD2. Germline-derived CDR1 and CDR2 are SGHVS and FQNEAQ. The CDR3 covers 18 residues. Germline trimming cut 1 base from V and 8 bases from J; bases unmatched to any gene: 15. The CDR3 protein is CASSLERASGIRGDEQFF. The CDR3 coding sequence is TGTGCCAGCAGCTTAGAACGGGCTAGCGGGATTCGGGGGGATGAGCAGTTCTTC.